This TCR beta chain was retrieved from a study of tumor-infiltrating lymphocytes in primary liver carcinoma. Background on the study: Treatment of the patients' primary liver carcinoma consisted of surgical resection.

The researchers obtained blood RNA from unsorted whole blood and also extracted germline DNA. Chronic HBV infection was present, with no prior treatment. A constant-region primer served to make TCR beta cDNA from about 500 ng total RNA. Three-round nested multiplex PCR performed with slightly modified ARM-PCR produced the TCR beta libraries. The first two PCR rounds used TRBV1-TRBV30 primers with a Cbeta primer, roughly 10 cycles each. TCRdb re-analysed the multiplex PCR reads in MiXCR, keeping a single row per CDR3 protein. The sample contains 300,000 to 400,000 distinct CDR3 sequences, roughly two thirds of which appear only once. There are 13 residues in the CDR3. The germline V gene has CDR1 SQVTM and CDR2 ANQGSEA. Regarding this clonotype: The missing conserved phenylalanine or tryptophan at the end of this CDR3 makes a read error likely.

The sample comprised peripheral blood. V usage is TRBV29-1 and J usage is TRBJ1-1; 8 bases align to TRBD1. The source of this sequence is a man between 40 and 49 years old with primary liver carcinoma and hepatitis B virus infection. The CDR3, as DNA: TGCAACGCCAGGACAGGGTTGGACACTGAAGCTTTCCTT. This translates into CNARTGLDTEAFL.